The present entry profiles one T cell receptor (beta chain) with its context. V lost 3 bases and J lost 6; bases outside the gene matches: 9. The CDR3 extends over 16 amino acids. Germline V gene lookup returns CDR1 KGHDR and CDR2 SFDVKD. The record originates from a study of blood T cell repertoires in COVID-19. Background on the study: Collection of acute and convalescent COVID-19 samples took place in the United States, Italy and Spain.

Here immunoSEQ multiplex PCR was the method, and the copy in TCRdb shows in-frame clones only, minus some. Of over 100,000 clones in the sample, roughly 84% were seen once. The sequence was collected from a woman between 50 and 59 years old with acute or convalescent COVID-19. The sample consisted of peripheral blood. J is TRBJ2-3 and V is TRBV24-1; TRBD2 aligns across 9 bases. The CDR3 here is CATSDNSGGLWDTQYF. The CDR3 DNA reads TGTGCCACCAGTGATAATAGCGGGGGCCTCTGGGATACGCAGTATTTT.